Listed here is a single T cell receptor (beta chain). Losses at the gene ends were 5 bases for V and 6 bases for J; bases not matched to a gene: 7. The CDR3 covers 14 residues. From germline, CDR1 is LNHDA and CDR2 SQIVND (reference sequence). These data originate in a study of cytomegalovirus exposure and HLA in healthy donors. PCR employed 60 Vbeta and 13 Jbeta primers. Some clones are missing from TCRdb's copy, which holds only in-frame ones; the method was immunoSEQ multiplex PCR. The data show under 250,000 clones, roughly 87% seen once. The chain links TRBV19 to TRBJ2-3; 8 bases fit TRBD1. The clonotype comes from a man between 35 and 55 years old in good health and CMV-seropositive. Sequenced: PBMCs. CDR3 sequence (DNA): TGTGCCAGTAGTGACAGGGGTAAATCGGATACGCAGTATTTT. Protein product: CASSDRGKSDTQYF.